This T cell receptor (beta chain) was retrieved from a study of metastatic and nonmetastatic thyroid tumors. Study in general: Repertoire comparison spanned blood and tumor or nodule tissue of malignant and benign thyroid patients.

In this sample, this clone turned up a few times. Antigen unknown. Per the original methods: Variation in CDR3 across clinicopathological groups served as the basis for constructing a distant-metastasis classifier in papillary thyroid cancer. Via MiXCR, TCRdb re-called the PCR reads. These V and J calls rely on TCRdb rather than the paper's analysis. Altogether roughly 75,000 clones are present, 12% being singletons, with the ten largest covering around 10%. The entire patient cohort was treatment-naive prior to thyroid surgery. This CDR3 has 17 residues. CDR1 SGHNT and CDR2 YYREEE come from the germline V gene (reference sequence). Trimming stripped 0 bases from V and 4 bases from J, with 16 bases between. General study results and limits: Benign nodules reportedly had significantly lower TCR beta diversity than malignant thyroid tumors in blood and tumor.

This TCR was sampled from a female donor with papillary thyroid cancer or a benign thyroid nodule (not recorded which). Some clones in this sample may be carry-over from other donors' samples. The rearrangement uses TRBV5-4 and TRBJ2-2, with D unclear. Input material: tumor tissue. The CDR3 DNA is TGTGCCAGCAGCTTGGGGGTACCCAGTTGGGGCACCGGGGAGCTGTTTTTT. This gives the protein CASSLGVPSWGTGELFF.